This entry lists 5 T cell receptor beta chains sequenced from one sample in a study of cytomegalovirus exposure and HLA in healthy donors. PCR involved 60 Vbeta and 13 Jbeta primers. TCRdb's table, derived via immunoSEQ multiplex PCR, lists solely in-frame clones and lacks some. The sample has around 100,000 clones, 78% seen once. What was sequenced was PBMCs. The receptors were gathered from a woman in her forties in good health and CMV-seropositive.

The chain combines TRBV30 with TRBJ2-7; 7 nucleotides agree with TRBD2. With 3 bases clipped from V and 6 bases from J, the junction kept 5 bases outside the gene matches. Germline V gene data show CDR1 as GTSNPN and CDR2 as SVGIG (reference sequence). This CDR3 contains 12 residues. The CDR3 nucleotides are TGTGCCTGGAGGGTTGGGAGGGCCGAGCAGTACTTC. This codes for CAWRVGRAEQYF. Filled out from reference TRBV30 and TRBJ2-7, the complete variable domain reads SQTIHQWPATLVQPVGSPLSLECTVEGTSNPNLYWYRQAAGRGLQLLFYSVGIGQISSEVPQNLSASRPQDRQFILSSKKLLLSDSGFYLCAWRVGRAEQYFGPGTRLTVT.

Worth noting for this clone: An end of the junction does not agree with germline; a read error may underlie this. V and J are TRBV11-2 and TRBJ2-7, with 7 positions matching TRBD2. The CDR3 covers 15 residues. Germline V lookup: CDR1 SGHAT, CDR2 FQNNGV. The CDR3 region is CASSPAGTTSYVQYF. CDR3 coding DNA: TGTGCCAGCAGCCCTGCGGGGACTACTTCCTACGTGCAGTACTTC.

The table lists this clone with a count of one. The V gene is TRBV6-1, the J gene TRBJ2-1; 9 bases line up with TRBD2. Germline trimming cut 2 bases from V and 4 bases from J; bases unmatched to any gene: 6. In germline, CDR1 is MNHNS, CDR2 SASEGT. The CDR3 runs to 16 residues. CDR3 residues: CASSEWSSGNYNEQFF. DNA for the CDR3: TGTGCCAGCAGTGAATGGTCTAGCGGGAATTACAATGAGCAGTTCTTC.

V gene TRBV4-1 combines with J gene TRBJ2-7, with 12 bases lining up with TRBD2. CDR1 is MGHRA, CDR2 YSYEKL, per germline. This CDR3 comprises 16 residues. J lost 4 bases, V lost 4 bases, and 8 bases had no gene match. The CDR3 sequence: CASSPGLAGKRYEQYF. CDR3 sequence (DNA): TGCGCCAGCAGCCCCGGACTAGCGGGAAAGCGGTACGAGCAGTACTTC.

The rearrangement links TRBV29-1 to TRBJ1-1; 7 nucleotides align to TRBD1. The CDR3 is made up of 19 amino acids. With 5 bases clipped from V and 1 base from J, the junction kept 22 bases outside the gene matches. In germline, CDR1 is SQVTM, CDR2 ANQGSEA. CDR3 sequence: CSVPNFPTGKTLKNTEAFF. CDR3 nucleotide sequence: TGCAGCGTTCCCAATTTCCCGACAGGGAAAACCCTCAAGAACACTGAAGCTTTCTTT.